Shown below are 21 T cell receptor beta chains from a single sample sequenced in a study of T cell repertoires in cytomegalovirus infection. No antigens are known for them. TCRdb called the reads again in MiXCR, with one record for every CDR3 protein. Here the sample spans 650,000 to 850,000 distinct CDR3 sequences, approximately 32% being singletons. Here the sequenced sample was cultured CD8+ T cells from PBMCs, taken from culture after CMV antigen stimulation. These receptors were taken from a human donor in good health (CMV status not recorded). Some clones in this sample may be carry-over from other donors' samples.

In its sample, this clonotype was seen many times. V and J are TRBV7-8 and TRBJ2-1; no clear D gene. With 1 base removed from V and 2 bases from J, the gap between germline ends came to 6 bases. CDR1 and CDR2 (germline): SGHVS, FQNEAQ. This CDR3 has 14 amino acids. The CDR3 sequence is CASSLGLTYNEQFF. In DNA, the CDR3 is TGTGCCAGCAGCTTAGGGCTTACCTACAATGAGCAGTTCTTC.

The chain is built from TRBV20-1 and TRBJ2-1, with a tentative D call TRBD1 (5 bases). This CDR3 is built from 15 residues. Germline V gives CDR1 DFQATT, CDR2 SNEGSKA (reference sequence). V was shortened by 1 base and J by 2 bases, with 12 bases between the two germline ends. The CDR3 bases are TGCAGTGCTAGAGGAATACAGGTCACCTACAATGAGCAGTTCTTC. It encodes CSARGIQVTYNEQFF.

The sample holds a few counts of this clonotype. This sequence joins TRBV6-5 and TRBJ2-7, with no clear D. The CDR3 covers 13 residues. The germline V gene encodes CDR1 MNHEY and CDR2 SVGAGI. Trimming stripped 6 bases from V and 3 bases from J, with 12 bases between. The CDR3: CASSDEWDYEQYF. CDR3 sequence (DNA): TGTGCCAGCAGCGATGAATGGGACTACGAGCAGTACTTC.

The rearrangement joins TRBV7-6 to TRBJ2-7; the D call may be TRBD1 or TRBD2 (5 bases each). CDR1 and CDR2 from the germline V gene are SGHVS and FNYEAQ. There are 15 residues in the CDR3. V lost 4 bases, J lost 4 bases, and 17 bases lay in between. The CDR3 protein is CASSSTGTGRYEQYF. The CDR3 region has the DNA TGTGCCAGCAGCTCCACCGGGACGGGTAGATACGAGCAGTACTTC.

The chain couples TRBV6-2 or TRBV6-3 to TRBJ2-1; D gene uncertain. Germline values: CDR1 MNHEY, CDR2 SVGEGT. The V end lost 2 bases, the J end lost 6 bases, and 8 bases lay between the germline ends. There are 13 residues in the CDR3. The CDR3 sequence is CASSYTDFNEQFF. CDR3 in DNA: TGTGCCAGCAGTTACACCGACTTCAATGAGCAGTTCTTC.

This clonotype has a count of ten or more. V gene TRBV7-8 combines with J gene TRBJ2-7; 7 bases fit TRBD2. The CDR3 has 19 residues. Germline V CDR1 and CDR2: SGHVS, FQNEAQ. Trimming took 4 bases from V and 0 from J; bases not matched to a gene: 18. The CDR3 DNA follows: TGTGCCAGCAGCTCCCGGGAGAGAGTAGCGGGCCGCCGCTCCTACGAGCAGTACTTC. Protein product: CASSSRERVAGRRSYEQYF.

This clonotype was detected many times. The CDR3 protein is CASSLPYGEDLEKLFF. The DNA for the CDR3 is TGTGCCAGCAGTTTACCCTACGGGGAAGATCTTGAAAAACTGTTTTTT. The genes are TRBV12-3 or TRBV12-4 and TRBJ1-4, with unresolved D. CDR3 length: 16 amino acids. Trimming stripped 2 bases from V and 7 bases from J, with 17 bases between.

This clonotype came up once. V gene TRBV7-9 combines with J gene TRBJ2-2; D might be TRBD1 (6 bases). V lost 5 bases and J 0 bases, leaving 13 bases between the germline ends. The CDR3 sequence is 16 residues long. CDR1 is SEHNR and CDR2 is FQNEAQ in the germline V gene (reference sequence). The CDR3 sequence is CASSHRTDSNTGELFF. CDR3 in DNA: TGTGCCAGCAGCCACCGGACAGATTCGAACACCGGGGAGCTGTTTTTT.

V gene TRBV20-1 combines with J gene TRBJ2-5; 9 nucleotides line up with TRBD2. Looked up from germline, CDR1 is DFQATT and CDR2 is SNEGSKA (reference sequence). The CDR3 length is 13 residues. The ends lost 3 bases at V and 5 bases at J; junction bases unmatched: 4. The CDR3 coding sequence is TGCAGTGCTAGTGCGGGGGGGGGGGAGACCCAGTACTTC. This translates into CSASAGGGETQYF.

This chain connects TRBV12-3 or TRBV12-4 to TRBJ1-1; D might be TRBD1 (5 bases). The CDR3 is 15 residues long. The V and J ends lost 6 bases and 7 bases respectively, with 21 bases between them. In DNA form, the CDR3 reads TGTGCCAGCAGCCCGGGACGGGTAGGTCCCGGTGAAGCTTTCTTT. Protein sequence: CASSPGRVGPGEAFF.

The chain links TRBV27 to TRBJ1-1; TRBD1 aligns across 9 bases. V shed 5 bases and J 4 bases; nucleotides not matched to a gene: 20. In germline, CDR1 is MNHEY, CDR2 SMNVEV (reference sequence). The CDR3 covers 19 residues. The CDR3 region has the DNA TGTGCCAGCAGTCCGCATTACTTGGGCGACGGGACAGGGCGCACTGAAGCTTTCTTT. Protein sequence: CASSPHYLGDGTGRTEAFF.

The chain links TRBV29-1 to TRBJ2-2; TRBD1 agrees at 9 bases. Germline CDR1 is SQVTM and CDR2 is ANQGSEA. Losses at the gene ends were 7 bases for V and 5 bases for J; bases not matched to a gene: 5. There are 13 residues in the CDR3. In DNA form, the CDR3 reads TGCAGCGCCGACAGGGGGGCGACCGGGGAGCTGTTTTTT. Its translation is CSADRGATGELFF.

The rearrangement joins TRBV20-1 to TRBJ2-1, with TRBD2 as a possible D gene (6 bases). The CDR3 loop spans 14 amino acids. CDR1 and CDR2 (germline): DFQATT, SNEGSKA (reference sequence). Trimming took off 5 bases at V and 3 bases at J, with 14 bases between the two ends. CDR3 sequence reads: CSAPGLAYYNEQFF. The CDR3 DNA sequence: TGCAGTGCTCCGGGACTGGCATACTACAATGAGCAGTTCTTC.

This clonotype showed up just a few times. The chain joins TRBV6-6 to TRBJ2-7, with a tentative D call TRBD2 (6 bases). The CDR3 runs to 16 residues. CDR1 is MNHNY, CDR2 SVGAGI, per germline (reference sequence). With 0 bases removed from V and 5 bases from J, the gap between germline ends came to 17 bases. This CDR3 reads CASSYSEGKSLDEQYF. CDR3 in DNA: TGTGCCAGCAGTTACTCGGAGGGGAAATCGCTAGACGAGCAGTACTTC.

CDR3 sequence (DNA): TGTGCCAGCAGTGAATATATCCTTCGGGGGGGAACTGAAGCTTTCTTT. This gives the protein CASSEYILRGGTEAFF. This chain connects TRBV6-1 to TRBJ1-1; a weak D match, TRBD1 (5 bases). This CDR3 region has 16 residues. In germline, CDR1 is MNHNS, CDR2 SASEGT. The V end lost 2 bases, the J end lost 5 bases, and 18 bases lay between the germline ends.

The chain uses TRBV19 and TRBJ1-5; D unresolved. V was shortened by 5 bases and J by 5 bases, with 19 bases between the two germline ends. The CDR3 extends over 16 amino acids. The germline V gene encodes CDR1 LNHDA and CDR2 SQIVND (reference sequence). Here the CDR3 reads CASSAGVGLPDQPQHF. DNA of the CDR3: TGTGCCAGTAGTGCCGGGGTAGGCCTACCTGATCAGCCCCAGCATTTT. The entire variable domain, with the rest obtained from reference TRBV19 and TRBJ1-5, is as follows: DGGITQSPKYLFRKEGQNVTLSCEQNLNHDAMYWYRQDPGQGLRLIYYSQIVNDFQKGDIAEGYSVSREKKESFPLTVTSAQKNPTAFYLCASSAGVGLPDQPQHFGDGTRLSIL.

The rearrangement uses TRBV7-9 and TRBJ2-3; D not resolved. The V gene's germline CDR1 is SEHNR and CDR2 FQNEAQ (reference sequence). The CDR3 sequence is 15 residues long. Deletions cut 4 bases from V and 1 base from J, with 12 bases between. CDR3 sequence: CASSYRPSGTDTQYF. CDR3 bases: TGTGCCAGCAGCTACCGTCCTTCGGGCACAGATACGCAGTATTTT. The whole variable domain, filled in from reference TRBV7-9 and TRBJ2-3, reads DTGVSQNPRHKITKRGQNVTFRCDPISEHNRLYWYRQTLGQGPEFLTYFQNEAQLEKSRLLSDRFSAERPKGSFSTLEIQRTEQGDSAMYLCASSYRPSGTDTQYFGPGTRLTVL.

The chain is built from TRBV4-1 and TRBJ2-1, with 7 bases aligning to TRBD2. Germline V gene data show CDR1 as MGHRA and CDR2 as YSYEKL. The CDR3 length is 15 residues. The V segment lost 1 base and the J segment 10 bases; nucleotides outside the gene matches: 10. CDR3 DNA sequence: TGCGCCAGCAGCCAAGGCATACTAGCGCGGTTGGAGCAGTTCTTC. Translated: CASSQGILARLEQFF.

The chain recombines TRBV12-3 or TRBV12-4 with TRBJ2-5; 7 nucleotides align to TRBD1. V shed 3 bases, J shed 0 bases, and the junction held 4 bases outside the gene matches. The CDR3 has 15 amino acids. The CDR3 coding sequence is TGTGCCAGCAGTTTGGGACAGTCGTACCAAGAGACCCAGTACTTC. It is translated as CASSLGQSYQETQYF.

CDR3 region: CASSGGLSDNEQFF. In DNA, the CDR3 is TGCGCCAGCAGCGGGGGTCTCAGCGACAATGAGCAGTTCTTC. The J gene is TRBJ2-1, the V gene TRBV5-1; possibly TRBD1 or TRBD2 for D (5 bases each). CDR1 and CDR2 (germline): SGHRS, YFSETQ. Trimming removed 4 bases at V and 5 bases at J, with 13 bases between. The CDR3 consists of 14 residues.

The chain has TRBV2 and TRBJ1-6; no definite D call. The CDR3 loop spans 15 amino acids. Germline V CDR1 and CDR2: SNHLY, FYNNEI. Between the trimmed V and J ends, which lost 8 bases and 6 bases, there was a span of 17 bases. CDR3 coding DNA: TGTGCCAGCCACGGACGGATCAGAAGTAATTCACCCCTCCACTTT. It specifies CASHGRIRSNSPLHF.